These 3 T cell receptor beta chains came from one sample sequenced in a study of cytotoxic CD8 clonotypes in ibrutinib-treated CLL. Repertoires were generated with immunoSEQ multiplex PCR, while TCRdb's copy carries only in-frame clones and drops some. The sample has about 130,000 clones; around three quarters are singletons. The source was PBMCs, collected after 12 months of ibrutinib treatment. The origin of the receptors is a human donor with chronic lymphocytic leukemia.

The chain joins TRBV7-2 to TRBJ2-4; TRBD1 aligns across 8 bases. With 3 bases clipped from V and 1 base from J, the junction kept 14 bases outside the gene matches. There are 19 residues in the CDR3. Per the germline V gene, CDR1 is SGHTA and CDR2 is FQGNSA. Here the CDR3 reads CASSFLGQGSRSAKNIQYF. DNA for the CDR3: TGTGCCAGCAGCTTTCTTGGACAGGGTAGCCGTTCGGCCAAAAACATTCAGTACTTC.

This chain uses TRBV27 with TRBJ2-3, with 9 nucleotides matching TRBD2. The CDR3 extends over 20 amino acids. The germline V gene encodes CDR1 MNHEY and CDR2 SMNVEV (reference sequence). J lost 2 bases, V lost 5 bases, and 20 bases had no gene match. CDR3 sequence: CASSRIGLAGMGGSTDTQYF. DNA for the CDR3: TGTGCCAGCAGTCGCATCGGGCTAGCGGGGATGGGGGGCTCCACAGATACGCAGTATTTT.

In DNA form, the CDR3 reads TGCGCCAGCAGCTGGAGCCCTGGGGGTGAAAAACTGTTTTTT. Translated, it gives CASSWSPGGEKLFF. J is TRBJ1-4 and V is TRBV5-1; the D gene is possibly TRBD1 (5 bases). The CDR3 contains 14 residues. Between the trimmed V and J ends, which lost 3 bases and 7 bases, there was a span of 13 bases. CDR1 and CDR2 from the germline V gene are SGHRS and YFSETQ. The full variable domain, with the rest looked up from reference TRBV5-1 and TRBJ1-4, is KAGVTQTPRYLIKTRGQQVTLSCSPISGHRSVSWYQQTPGQGLQFLFEYFSETQRNKGNFPGRFSGRQFSNSRSEMNVSTLELGDSALYLCASSWSPGGEKLFFGSGTQLSVL.